This T cell receptor (beta chain) is drawn from a study of beta chain features in type 1 diabetes (dated by TCRdb to 2016 to 2019). Context from the whole study: Mean age, gender distribution, total cell number and subset yield did not differ between patients and healthy donors. A total of roughly 98,000,000 sorted cells were examined across all samples, and a strong correlation was observed between cell number per subset and RNA yield. The study compared TCRB repertoires of sorted circulating CD4+ T cell subsets between recently diagnosed type 1 diabetes patients and matched healthy donors. Whereas all 30 or so donors provided naive and central memory subsets, regulatory and stem cell-like memory subsets were isolated from just 8 patients and roughly 8 healthy donors.

Only a few counts were recorded for this clone. Its antigen has not been determined. No base qualities exist here, and no much larger clone lies one base off it. A single peripheral blood draw of about 116 mL on average was collected from each donor into heparinised tubes. Naive, central memory, regulatory and stem cell-like memory CD4+ T cells were sorted on a BD FACSAria II using a panel including CD45RO, CCR7, CD25, CD127, CD95 and CD27. Every sorted population had a purity above 95%. PBMCs were isolated right away by Lymphoprep density gradient centrifugation and were stained directly, without culture. Samples were stained and sorted in pairs, with one healthy donor and one patient per experiment, so that batch effects were minimized. Based on the germline V gene (reference sequence), the CDR1 and CDR2 sequences are GTSNPN and SVGIG. From cysteine to phenylalanine, the CDR3 is 13 amino acids long. Left in the record is the CDR3 DNA by itself, 39 bases read in frame from the first base. The germline ends are 13 bases apart after V is trimmed by 3 bases and J by 5 bases.

The High Capacity cDNA Reverse Transcription Kit was used to reverse transcribe all of the isolated RNA, meaning that expressed TCRB transcripts were what got sequenced. Deep immunoSEQ sequencing was applied to naive, central memory and regulatory T cell samples, giving an average of about 3.7 million total reads per sample. After sorted cells were lysed in RLT buffer, RNA was extracted with DNase-treated RNeasy Micro or Mini kits, with the choice depending on cell number. Each cell subset was processed on its own to prevent cross-contamination, while patient and healthy donor samples were processed together. The immunoSEQ multiplex PCR was used to amplify TCRB sequences from cDNA, yielding 87-bp fragments that span the CDR3 region. Sequencing of the amplicons was performed on the Illumina HiSeq platform. The paper's processing steps were these. Synthetic template baselines were used to correct PCR bias computationally, reads within Hamming distance 2 were collapsed together, and singletons that could not be merged were discarded. By aligning reads against IMGT, V, D and J genes, CDR3 length, and insertions or deletions at six rearrangement sites were assigned. Within each subset, clonotype counts were normalized to the number of sorted cells before true diversity and Gini coefficients were calculated with the tcR R package. The overlap coefficient, calculated on TCRB nucleotide sequences, was used to measure repertoire sharing. Out-of-frame TCRB sequences from naive cells were analyzed as a proxy for the pre-selection repertoire. TCRdb carries this immuneACCESS record with in-frame sequences only. Its versions omit some clonotypes, under half of them owing to an unresolved V gene in the studies checked, with the rest unexplained. D and trimming were read from the DNA, whereas the V and J calls and clone size are those reported in that table. This sample is represented by 350,000 to 450,000 clones; around 16% of them were singletons. Approximately 0.02% of the sample is in the top ten clones.

The research as a whole found: Because cDNA was sequenced instead of genomic DNA, activated cells with high expression could be over-represented, although the groups did not differ in activation or CD3 levels. Shorter templates might have been favored by PCR, but patient and control samples were amplified and corrected together, so both groups would have been affected equally by any skew. Naive, central memory and regulatory TCRB repertoires appeared more similar among patients than among healthy donors. Only small numbers of individuals were included in the HLA sub-analyses, which left unresolved whether HLA type had any influence on TCRB rearrangement. A moderate but significant shortening of TCRB CDR3 length was observed in type 1 diabetes patients in all four CD4+ subsets. At VDJ recombination sites, type 1 diabetes patients had fewer insertions and more deleted nucleotides, which implies abnormalities in thymic rearrangement.

The chain links TRBV30 with TRBJ1-1, with the D gene not clear enough to name. Sequencing was performed on naive CD4+ T cells from blood. The cell subset or site label on this specimen signifies: true naive CD4+ T cells. The receptor comes from a woman aged 18-29 years in good health. The CDR3 reads as follows: CAWRLGTGTEAFF. The nucleotides are TGTGCCTGGAGATTGGGCACGGGGACTGAAGCTTTCTTT.